The 3 T cell receptor beta chains reported below all come from one sample, sequenced in a study of CD8 T cells in ankylosing spondylitis. Study observations and caveats: One TCR beta motif, made up of roughly 8 highly homologous variants, appeared characteristic of ankylosing spondylitis blood.

For these TCRs, the target antigens are not known. One entry per CDR3 protein, called by TCRdb with MiXCR from the 5' RACE reads. The sample has 450,000 to 550,000 distinct CDR3 sequences, 5.3% seen once. Sequencing input: blood, either unsorted or a sorted T cell fraction (not recorded which). The source of these receptors is a male donor with ankylosing spondylitis.

The V call is TRBV9, the J call TRBJ2-1; 10 nucleotides line up with TRBD1. Germline V lookup: CDR1 SGDLS, CDR2 YYNGEE. With V trimmed by 3 bases and J by 3 bases, 3 bases remained unmatched. CDR3 size: 15 residues. This chain's CDR3 is CASSEGQGFYNEQFF. CDR3 coding DNA: TGTGCCAGCAGCGAGGGACAGGGGTTCTACAATGAGCAGTTCTTC.

This clonotype was observed at least ten times. This chain uses TRBV15 with TRBJ2-5; D is unresolved. Trimming stripped 3 bases from V and 2 bases from J, with 7 bases between. The CDR3 runs to 13 residues. Germline V gives CDR1 LNHNV, CDR2 YYDKDF (reference sequence). The CDR3 here is CATSRAPQETQYF. Here the CDR3 DNA reads TGTGCCACCAGCAGGGCTCCGCAAGAGACCCAGTACTTC.

This clonotype has a count of ten or more. V usage is TRBV9 and J usage is TRBJ2-1; TRBD2 aligns across 9 bases. Germline assignment: CDR1 SGDLS and CDR2 YYNGEE. V dropped 0 bases and J dropped 0; count of bases not matched to a gene: 7. This CDR3 has 18 amino acids. The CDR3 here is CASSVEPSGVSSYNEQFF. The DNA for the CDR3 is TGTGCCAGCAGCGTAGAGCCTAGCGGGGTATCCTCCTACAATGAGCAGTTCTTC.